This entry lists 28 T cell receptor beta chains sequenced from one sample in a study of neoadjuvant anti-PD-1 for oral cavity cancer (dated by TCRdb to about 2021). Library prep was done by the immunoSEQ multiplex PCR assay. TCRdb's version of the immuneACCESS table is confined to in-frame rearrangements and falls short of the full clone set. An unresolved V gene accounts for under half of the shortfall where checked; the remainder is of unknown origin. The sample table contains 75,000 to 100,000 clones; only one count was recorded for around 80% of them. 2.5% to 4% of the sample comes from the top ten. The time point label, as the study defines it: before neoadjuvant nivolumab. Specimen: PBMCs, collected before nivolumab (anti-PD-1) treatment. The receptors come from a person between 40 and 85 years old with oral cavity squamous cell carcinoma.

The chain links TRBV19 to TRBJ1-1; D perhaps matches TRBD1 (5 bases). V lost 0 bases and J 1 base, leaving 12 bases between the germline ends. The germline V gene encodes CDR1 LNHDA and CDR2 SQIVND (reference sequence). This CDR3 region has 16 residues. The CDR3 DNA follows: TGTGCCAGTAGTATAGATCGGGGCAGCCGGAACACTGAAGCTTTCTTT. As protein: CASSIDRGSRNTEAFF.

The J gene is TRBJ2-1, the V gene TRBV7-8; 7 bases line up with TRBD2. Germline values: CDR1 SGHVS, CDR2 FQNEAQ. The CDR3 runs to 16 residues. With 1 base clipped from V and 4 bases from J, the junction kept 7 bases outside the gene matches. In DNA, the CDR3 is TGTGCCAGCAGCTTAGAGGCTCTGGGGGGGTACAATGAGCAGTTCTTC. Translation gives CASSLEALGGYNEQFF.

The gene calls are TRBV7-9 and TRBJ1-1; 8 bases agree with TRBD1. The CDR3 is made up of 17 amino acids. Trimming took 5 bases from V and 1 from J; bases not matched to a gene: 12. Germline lookup yields CDR1 SEHNR and CDR2 FQNEAQ (reference sequence). The CDR3 here is CASSTGSGGGQNTEAFF. In nucleotides, the CDR3 is TGTGCCAGCAGCACAGGATCAGGGGGCGGTCAGAACACTGAAGCTTTCTTT.

The rearrangement joins TRBV2 to TRBJ1-1, with a weak D call TRBD1 (6 bases). Germline lookup yields CDR1 SNHLY and CDR2 FYNNEI. CDR3 length equals 14 residues. The V end lost 6 bases, the J end lost 2 bases, and 13 bases lay between the germline ends. The CDR3 spells CASRNSGQNTEAFF. The CDR3 nucleotides read TGTGCCAGCAGAAATTCGGGACAAAACACTGAAGCTTTCTTT.

V is TRBV5-6 and J is TRBJ2-1; D is undetermined. CDR1 is SGHDT and CDR2 is YYEEEE in the germline V gene. This CDR3 spans 11 amino acids. The ends were cut back, 4 bases at V and 4 bases at J, with 3 bases in the middle. The CDR3 protein is CASSRYNEQFF. The CDR3 nucleotides are TGTGCCAGCAGCCGGTACAATGAGCAGTTCTTC. Together with reference TRBV5-6 and TRBJ2-1, the CDR3 gives the full variable domain: DAGVTQSPTHLIKTRGQQVTLRCSPKSGHDTVSWYQQALGQGPQFIFQYYEEEERQRGNFPDRFSGHQFPNYSSELNVNALLLGDSALYLCASSRYNEQFFGPGTRLTVL.

The table lists this clone with a count of one. V usage is TRBV9 and J usage is TRBJ2-5; TRBD2 aligns across 10 bases. The CDR3 totals 18 residues. Germline lookup yields CDR1 SGDLS and CDR2 YYNGEE. The V gene end was trimmed by 4 bases and the J gene end by 3 bases; junction bases not matched to a gene: 15. As DNA, the CDR3 is TGTGCCAGCAGCCCCAGGAACAGCATGCTAGCGGGGGAAGAGACCCAGTACTTC. Its translation: CASSPRNSMLAGEETQYF.

The genes are TRBV5-4 and TRBJ2-7; 11 bases align to TRBD2. The CDR3 runs to 16 residues. The germline V gene encodes CDR1 SGHNT and CDR2 YYREEE (reference sequence). With V trimmed by 5 bases and J by 5 bases, 12 bases remained unmatched. CDR3 nucleotides: TGTGCCAGCAGTTACTTCCTAGCGGGGGGACTGGACGAGCAGTACTTC. This sequence encodes CASSYFLAGGLDEQYF.

V is TRBV7-8 and J is TRBJ2-3, with a weak D call TRBD2 (5 bases). Per the germline V gene, CDR1 is SGHVS and CDR2 is FQNEAQ. CDR3 length: 15 residues. Trimming cost V 1 base and J 2 bases, with 10 bases left between them. The CDR3, as DNA: TGTGCCAGCAGCTTAGGTCTAGCAAACACAGATACGCAGTATTTT. Translating gives CASSLGLANTDTQYF.

This rearrangement joins TRBV11-2 to TRBJ1-3; D is unclear. Deletions cut 5 bases from V and 0 bases from J, with 14 bases between. The CDR3 contains 16 residues. The germline gives CDR1 SGHAT, CDR2 FQNNGV. CDR3 in amino acids: CASSLLPPYSGNTIYF. DNA of the CDR3: TGTGCCAGCAGCCTACTACCTCCATACTCTGGAAACACCATATATTTT.

The chain combines TRBV30 with TRBJ2-3; D is possibly TRBD1 or TRBD2 (6 bases each). The germline V and J ends were trimmed by 0 bases and 5 bases, with 12 bases remaining between them. Germline CDR1 and CDR2: GTSNPN and SVGIG (reference sequence). The CDR3 extends over 14 amino acids. DNA of the CDR3: TGTGCCTGGAGTGTCACCGGGGGCGGAGATACGCAGTATTTT. Translation gives CAWSVTGGGDTQYF. Together with reference TRBV30 and TRBJ2-3, the CDR3 gives the full variable domain: SQTIHQWPATLVQPVGSPLSLECTVEGTSNPNLYWYRQAAGRGLQLLFYSVGIGQISSEVPQNLSASRPQDRQFILSSKKLLLSDSGFYLCAWSVTGGGDTQYFGPGTRLTVL.

The chain employs TRBV6-6 and TRBJ2-2; 8 positions agree with TRBD1. Germline values: CDR1 MNHNY, CDR2 SVGAGI (reference sequence). The CDR3 has 15 residues. Trimming removed 5 bases from V and 9 bases from J; junction bases left unmatched: 11. This CDR3 is CASSRDRSRSRELFF. DNA for the CDR3: TGTGCCAGCAGTCGGGACAGGAGTAGGTCGCGGGAGCTGTTTTTT.

V is TRBV19 and J is TRBJ1-5; D is undetermined. The V and J ends lost 3 bases and 6 bases respectively, with 9 bases between them. The V gene's germline CDR1 is LNHDA and CDR2 SQIVND (reference sequence). The CDR3 loop spans 13 amino acids. The DNA for the CDR3 is TGTGCCAGTAGTATCCAGGCGGGTCAGCCCCAGCATTTT. This sequence encodes CASSIQAGQPQHF.

This clone has a count of ten or more. J is TRBJ1-5 and V is TRBV6-1, with 7 bases aligning to TRBD1. The CDR3 spans 14 residues. The germline V gene has CDR1 MNHNS and CDR2 SASEGT. V lost 8 bases to trimming and J lost 0 bases; unmatched junction nucleotides: 4. The CDR3, as DNA: TGTGCCAGCGTGGGACAGAATAGCAATCAGCCCCAGCATTTT. It yields the protein CASVGQNSNQPQHF.

The J gene is TRBJ2-7, the V gene TRBV6-6, with 9 bases fitting TRBD1. Germline assignment: CDR1 MNHNY and CDR2 SVGAGI (reference sequence). V lost 7 bases and J lost 6; bases outside the gene matches: 10. The CDR3 loop spans 14 amino acids. CDR3 sequence: CASTIAGQGSEQYF. The DNA for the CDR3 is TGTGCCAGCACCATCGCGGGACAGGGATCCGAGCAGTACTTC.

In this sample, this clone turned up a few times. Different DNA sequences within this sample yield the same CDR3. The gene calls are TRBV19 and TRBJ2-1; the D call may be TRBD1 or TRBD2 (5 bases each). V was cut by 5 bases and J by 0 bases, with 11 bases left in between. Germline-derived CDR1 and CDR2 are LNHDA and SQIVND (reference sequence). The CDR3 length is 15 residues. As DNA, the CDR3 is TGTGCCAGTAGTTTACCAGGGAGCTCCTACAATGAGCAGTTCTTC. Its protein product is CASSLPGSSYNEQFF.

On this clone itself: The same CDR3 also results from other DNA sequences found in this sample. The chain recombines TRBV7-2 with TRBJ2-3; no firm D call. This CDR3 contains 11 residues. CDR1 is SGHTA and CDR2 is FQGNSA in the germline V gene. V was clipped by 5 bases and J by 5 bases, with 5 bases between them. CDR3 residues: CASSNRDTQYF. The CDR3 nucleotides read TGTGCCAGCAGCAACAGAGATACGCAGTATTTT.

This clone showed up just once. V is TRBV6-5 and J is TRBJ1-1; no clear D. The ends were cut back, 1 base at V and 1 base at J, with 10 bases in the middle. This CDR3 comprises 15 residues. Germline-derived CDR1 and CDR2 are MNHEY and SVGAGI. CDR3 sequence: CASSYLSRGNTEAFF. DNA of the CDR3: TGTGCCAGCAGTTACTTAAGCAGAGGGAACACTGAAGCTTTCTTT.

V is TRBV11-1 and J is TRBJ1-4; a weak D match, TRBD1 (6 bases). The CDR3 is 15 amino acids. The germline V and J ends were trimmed by 4 bases and 8 bases, with 17 bases remaining between them. CDR1 is SGHAT and CDR2 is FQDESV in the germline V gene (reference sequence). This chain's CDR3 is CASSSSGAPGEKLFF. The CDR3 DNA follows: TGTGCCAGCAGCTCTTCGGGGGCGCCGGGGGAAAAACTGTTTTTT.

The rearrangement uses TRBV4-1 and TRBJ1-3; D is possibly TRBD1 (5 bases). Germline CDR1 MGHRA, CDR2 YSYEKL. V gave up 4 bases and J gave up 4 bases, with 17 bases separating them. The CDR3 is 16 amino acids. The CDR3 is CASSPGEGTAGNTIYF. DNA for the CDR3: TGCGCCAGCAGCCCCGGAGAGGGGACGGCCGGAAACACCATATATTTT.

The rearrangement links TRBV29-1 to TRBJ1-5, with D tentatively TRBD1 (5 bases). Germline-derived CDR1 and CDR2 are SQVTM and ANQGSEA. V was clipped by 7 bases and J by 7 bases, with 14 bases between them. This CDR3 has 12 residues. The CDR3 region is CSAGGGNQPQHF. In nucleotides, the CDR3 is TGCAGCGCCGGTGGGGGAAACCAGCCCCAGCATTTT.

A few counts support this clone. The V call is TRBV6-1, the J call TRBJ2-7, with 12 bases aligning to TRBD2. The V segment lost 4 bases and the J segment 4 bases; nucleotides outside the gene matches: 5. This CDR3 region has 15 residues. Germline CDR1 is MNHNS and CDR2 is SASEGT. CDR3 protein: CASSATSGSGYEQYF. The CDR3 nucleotides read TGTGCCAGCAGTGCGACTAGCGGGAGTGGTTACGAGCAGTACTTC.

This chain links TRBV27 with TRBJ2-7; D is ambiguous. The germline CDR1 and CDR2 sequences are MNHEY and SMNVEV (reference sequence). The CDR3 extends over 16 amino acids. Trimming shortened V by 5 bases and J by 2 bases, and 19 bases separated the two germline ends. CDR3 nucleotides: TGTGCCAGCAGTCCCCCCCAACGTGACGGTACCTACGAGCAGTACTTC. Translation: CASSPPQRDGTYEQYF.

V usage is TRBV28 and J usage is TRBJ1-5; maybe TRBD1 (5 bases). Germline lookup yields CDR1 MDHEN and CDR2 SYDVKM. Trimming pared 7 bases from V and 0 bases from J, leaving 25 bases between. This CDR3 comprises 19 residues. As DNA, the CDR3 is TGTGCCAGCACCTTTGGGGCATTTGGGGGGTCCAATAGCAATCAGCCCCAGCATTTT. Translated: CASTFGAFGGSNSNQPQHF.

The chain links TRBV19 to TRBJ1-4; 8 nucleotides match TRBD1. Germline V CDR1 and CDR2: LNHDA, SQIVND (reference sequence). The CDR3 runs to 15 residues. Trimming removed 5 bases from V and 7 bases from J; junction bases left unmatched: 9. CDR3: CASSSSGGPGEKLFF. The CDR3 nucleotides read TGTGCCAGTAGTTCTTCAGGGGGCCCGGGTGAAAAACTGTTTTTT.

V is TRBV2 and J is TRBJ1-2, with 9 bases identical to TRBD1. This CDR3 contains 14 residues. V shed 4 bases and J 0 bases; nucleotides not matched to a gene: 0. Germline V gene sequence: CDR1 SNHLY, CDR2 FYNNEI. CDR3 residues: CASSGTGANYGYTF. The CDR3 DNA is TGTGCCAGCAGTGGGACAGGGGCTAACTATGGCTACACCTTC.

The chain links TRBV25-1 to TRBJ2-2; no firm D call. The CDR3 runs to 13 residues. The V gene lost 3 bases and the J gene lost 0 bases, with 2 bases spanning the gap. Germline V gene data show CDR1 as MGHDK and CDR2 as SYGVNS. CDR3 in amino acids: CASSEANTGELFF. Written as DNA, the CDR3 is TGTGCCAGCAGTGAGGCGAACACCGGGGAGCTGTTTTTT.

The chain carries TRBV19 and TRBJ2-2; 8 bases are a match to TRBD2. The V gene end was trimmed by 3 bases and the J gene end by 8 bases; junction bases not matched to a gene: 8. CDR3 length: 15 amino acids. CDR1 is LNHDA, CDR2 SQIVND, per germline (reference sequence). The CDR3 DNA follows: TGTGCCAGTAGTATTACGACTAGCGTGCCGGGGGAGCTGTTTTTT. Its translation: CASSITTSVPGELFF. The full variable domain, rest sourced from reference TRBV19 and TRBJ2-2, is DGGITQSPKYLFRKEGQNVTLSCEQNLNHDAMYWYRQDPGQGLRLIYYSQIVNDFQKGDIAEGYSVSREKKESFPLTVTSAQKNPTAFYLCASSITTSVPGELFFGEGSRLTVL.

The chain carries TRBV29-1 and TRBJ2-3; possible D gene TRBD1, 5 bases. This CDR3 has 12 amino acids. Germline lookup yields CDR1 SQVTM and CDR2 ANQGSEA. V lost 4 bases and J lost 4, with 9 bases in between. The CDR3 protein is CSVGREPDTQYF. CDR3 bases: TGCAGCGTTGGCAGGGAACCAGATACGCAGTATTTT.